Here is one T cell receptor (beta chain) with its context. The source of the sample is a study of shared clonotypes between healthy human individuals. Naive CD8 cells lacked CD45RO, underwent positive selection for CCR7 and left out terminally differentiated effector memory CD45RA+ cells. Generated by immunoSEQ multiplex PCR, the TCRdb table keeps only in-frame clones and is missing some. The sample has under 1 million clones, almost 95% seen once. Germline loops: CDR1 SGHAT, CDR2 FQNNGV. The CDR3 is 14 residues long. Trimming removed 0 bases at V and 3 bases at J, with 9 bases between. This TCR was sampled from a man aged 25 to 40 in good health. Sequencing was done on a sample of naive CD8+ T cells sorted from blood. The rearrangement uses TRBV11-2 and TRBJ2-7; D might be TRBD1 (5 bases). The CDR3 DNA reads TGTGCCAGCAGCTTAGAGACAGATTACTACGAGCAGTACTTC. Its protein product is CASSLETDYYEQYF.